The 8 T cell receptor beta chains listed next were all sequenced from one sample in a study of blood T cell repertoires in COVID-19. Data came from immunoSEQ multiplex PCR; TCRdb stores just in-frame clones and leaves some out. The data show 260,000 or so clones, roughly 88% seen once. Sequenced input: PBMCs or T cells enriched from blood (not recorded which). These receptors were taken from a woman between 35 and 50 years old with acute COVID-19.

The chain uses TRBV5-1 and TRBJ2-5; TRBD1 matches at 7 bases. From germline, CDR1 is SGHRS and CDR2 YFSETQ. The CDR3 totals 15 residues. Losses at the gene ends were 4 bases for V and 1 base for J; bases not matched to a gene: 7. CDR3 region: CASSLVGTVQETQYF. The CDR3 nucleotides are TGCGCCAGCAGCCTAGTAGGGACAGTCCAAGAGACCCAGTACTTC.

This clone has only a few counts. The V and J genes are TRBV27 and TRBJ1-5; tentatively, D is TRBD1 (5 bases). Trimming took off 1 base at V and 2 bases at J, with 15 bases between the two ends. The CDR3 loop spans 17 amino acids. The germline gives CDR1 MNHEY, CDR2 SMNVEV (reference sequence). The CDR3: CASSLLGPGVGNQPQHF. DNA for the CDR3: TGTGCCAGCAGTTTATTGGGGCCGGGGGTAGGCAATCAGCCCCAGCATTTT.

This sequence joins TRBV18 and TRBJ2-2, with D maybe TRBD2 (5 bases). Trimming cost V 1 base and J 5 bases, with 14 bases left between them. The V gene's germline CDR1 is KGHSH and CDR2 LQKENI. This CDR3 region has 16 residues. The CDR3 DNA reads TGTGCCAGCTCACCACTCCCTAGCTCAGGAACCGGGGAGCTGTTTTTT. It translates to CASSPLPSSGTGELFF. Full variable domain (outside the CDR3, taken from reference TRBV18 and TRBJ2-2): NAGVMQNPRHLVRRRGQEARLRCSPMKGHSHVYWYRQLPEEGLKFMVYLQKENIIDESGMPKERFSAEFPKEGPSILRIQQVVRGDSAAYFCASSPLPSSGTGELFFGEGSRLTVL.

The V and J genes are TRBV7-9 and TRBJ2-5; 7 bases map to TRBD2. The J segment lost 4 bases and the V segment lost 1 base, leaving 3 bases of the junction unmatched. Germline-derived CDR1 and CDR2 are SEHNR and FQNEAQ (reference sequence). The CDR3 is 14 amino acids. The CDR3 is CASSLVASGETQYF. The CDR3, as DNA: TGTGCCAGCAGCTTAGTCGCTAGCGGAGAGACCCAGTACTTC.

The chain combines TRBV30 with TRBJ1-5; 9 bases align to TRBD1. J was trimmed by 3 bases and V by 2 bases; bases with no gene match: 8. CDR1 is GTSNPN, CDR2 SVGIG, per germline (reference sequence). CDR3 length equals 16 residues. Here the CDR3 DNA reads TGTGCCTGGAGTCTAACAGGGGGCAGTTTCAATCAGCCCCAGCATTTT. This sequence encodes CAWSLTGGSFNQPQHF.

V usage is TRBV28 and J usage is TRBJ1-2, with a weak D call TRBD1 (5 bases). Trimming removed 3 bases from V and 3 bases from J, with 11 bases in between. The CDR3 length is 14 residues. Germline lookup yields CDR1 MDHEN and CDR2 SYDVKM. The DNA for the CDR3 is TGTGCCAGCAGTTTTTCCGGGACTTACTATGGCTACACCTTC. Translation gives CASSFSGTYYGYTF.

The chain combines TRBV6-5 with TRBJ2-1, with 8 bases lining up with TRBD2. CDR1 is MNHEY, CDR2 SVGAGI, per germline. The junction had 14 bases not matched to a gene; V was cut back by 11 bases and J by 8 bases. This CDR3 spans 14 amino acids. The DNA of the CDR3 is TGTGCCGTGGAATCAGCGGGAGACGACGATGAGCAGTTCTTC. Its protein is CAVESAGDDDEQFF.

This chain connects TRBV12-3 or TRBV12-4 to TRBJ2-1; the D gene is possibly TRBD1 (5 bases). Between the trimmed V and J ends, which lost 1 base and 13 bases, there was a span of 11 bases. The CDR3 has 12 amino acids. CDR3 sequence: CASSLGGQLQFF. CDR3 nucleotides: TGTGCCAGCAGTTTAGGGGGCCAACTACAGTTCTTC.